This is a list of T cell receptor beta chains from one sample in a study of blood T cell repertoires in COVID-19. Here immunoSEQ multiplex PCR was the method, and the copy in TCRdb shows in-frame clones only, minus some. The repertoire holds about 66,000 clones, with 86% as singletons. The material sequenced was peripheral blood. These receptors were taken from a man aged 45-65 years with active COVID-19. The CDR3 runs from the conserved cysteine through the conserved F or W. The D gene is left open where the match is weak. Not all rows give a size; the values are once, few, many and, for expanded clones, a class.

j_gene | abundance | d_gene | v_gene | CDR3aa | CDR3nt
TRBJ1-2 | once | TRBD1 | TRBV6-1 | CASSETGDYGYTF | TGTGCCAGCAGTGAAACAGGGGACTATGGCTACACCTTC
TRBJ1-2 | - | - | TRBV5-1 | CASSLQDGNYGYTF | TGCGCCAGCAGCTTACAGGACGGTAACTATGGCTACACCTTC
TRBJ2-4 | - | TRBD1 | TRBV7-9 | CASSDATGDNIQYF | TGTGCCAGCAGCGACGCAACAGGGGACAACATTCAGTACTTC
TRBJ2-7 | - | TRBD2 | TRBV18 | CASSPPGGYEQYF | TGTGCCAGCTCACCCCCCGGGGGGTACGAGCAGTACTTC
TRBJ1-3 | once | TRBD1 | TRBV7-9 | CASSWGQGNTIYF | TGTGCCAGCAGCTGGGGACAGGGAAACACCATATATTTT
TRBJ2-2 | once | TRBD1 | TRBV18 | CASSPGQGSTGELFF | TGTGCCAGCTCACCTGGACAGGGTAGCACCGGGGAGCTGTTTTTT
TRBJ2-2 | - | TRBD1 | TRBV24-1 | CATSDSKPGQGPGELFF | TGTGCCACCAGTGATTCCAAGCCGGGACAGGGCCCCGGGGAGCTGTTTTTT
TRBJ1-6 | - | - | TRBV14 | CASSQRVFDRDSYNSPLHF | TGTGCCAGCAGCCAAAGGGTCTTCGACAGAGACTCCTATAATTCACCCCTCCACTTT
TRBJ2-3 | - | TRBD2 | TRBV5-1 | CASSLVLAGGSLTDTQYF | TGCGCCAGCAGCTTGGTTCTAGCGGGAGGATCCCTCACAGATACGCAGTATTTT
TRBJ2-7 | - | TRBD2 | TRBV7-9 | CASSLVAGRLYEQYF | TGTGCCAGCAGCTTAGTAGCGGGGAGACTCTACGAGCAGTACTTC
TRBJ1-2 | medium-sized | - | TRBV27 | CASSLRGSRGYTF | TGTGCCAGCAGTTTACGAGGTAGTCGGGGCTACACCTTC
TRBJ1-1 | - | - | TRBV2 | CASSETMNTEAFF | TGTGCCAGCAGTGAAACAATGAACACTGAAGCTTTCTTT
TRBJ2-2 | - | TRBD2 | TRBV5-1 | CASREGLAGENTGELFF | TGCGCCAGCAGGGAGGGACTAGCGGGAGAAAACACCGGGGAGCTGTTTTTT
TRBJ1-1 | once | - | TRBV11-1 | CASSRTVMNTEAFF | TGTGCCAGCAGCCGGACAGTCATGAACACTGAAGCTTTCTTT
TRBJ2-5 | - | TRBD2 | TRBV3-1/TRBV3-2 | CASSQKRGAQETQYF | TGTGCCAGCAGCCAAAAGCGGGGGGCCCAAGAGACCCAGTACTTC
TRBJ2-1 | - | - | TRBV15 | CATSGQTRSYNEQFF | TGTGCCACCTCCGGACAGACGAGATCCTACAATGAGCAGTTCTTC
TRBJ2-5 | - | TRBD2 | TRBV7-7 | CASSLGVGGAETQYF | TGTGCCAGCAGCTTAGGGGTCGGGGGGGCCGAGACCCAGTACTTC
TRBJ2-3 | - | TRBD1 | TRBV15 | CATSRATGGRTDTQYF | TGTGCCACCAGCAGAGCGACAGGGGGCCGGACAGATACGCAGTATTTT
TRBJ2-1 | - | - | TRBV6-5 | CASRAPYNEQFF | TGTGCCAGCAGGGCCCCCTACAATGAGCAGTTCTTC
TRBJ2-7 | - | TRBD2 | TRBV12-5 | CASGLVRWGGTYEQYF | TGTGCTAGTGGTTTGGTACGGTGGGGGGGGACCTACGAGCAGTACTTC
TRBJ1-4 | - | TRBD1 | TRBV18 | CASSPTGVEKLFF | TGTGCCAGCTCACCGACAGGGGTGGAAAAACTGTTTTTT
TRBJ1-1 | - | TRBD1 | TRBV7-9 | CASSPLTGAEAFF | TGTGCCAGCAGCCCGCTAACAGGGGCAGAGGCTTTCTTT
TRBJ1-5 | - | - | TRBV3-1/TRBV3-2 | CASSQPGGPQHF | TGTGCCAGCAGCCAACCCGGCGGGCCCCAGCATTTT
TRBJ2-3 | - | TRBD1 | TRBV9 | CASSVDPGQGRDTQYF | TGTGCCAGCAGCGTAGACCCTGGACAGGGAAGAGATACGCAGTATTTT
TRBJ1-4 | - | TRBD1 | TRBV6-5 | CASSYAGTGNEKLFF | TGTGCCAGCAGTTACGCCGGGACAGGGAATGAAAAACTGTTTTTT
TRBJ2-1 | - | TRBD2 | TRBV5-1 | CASSLAELADYNEQFF | TGCGCCAGCAGCTTGGCCGAACTAGCGGACTACAATGAGCAGTTCTTC
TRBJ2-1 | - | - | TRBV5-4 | CASSLGEAGEQFF | TGTGCCAGCAGCTTAGGCGAGGCCGGTGAGCAGTTCTTC
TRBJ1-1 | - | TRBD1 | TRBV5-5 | CASSLGQGVLNTEAFF | TGTGCCAGCAGCTTGGGACAGGGTGTGCTGAACACTGAAGCTTTCTTT
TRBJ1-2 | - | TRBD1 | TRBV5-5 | CASSARGHGYTF | TGTGCCAGCAGCGCCAGGGGGCATGGCTACACCTTC
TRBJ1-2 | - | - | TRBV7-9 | CASSSAGSNYGYTF | TGTGCCAGCAGCTCCGCAGGTTCTAACTATGGCTACACCTTC
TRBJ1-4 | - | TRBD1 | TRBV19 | CASSLHRQGGEKLFF | TGTGCCAGTAGTCTCCACCGACAGGGAGGTGAAAAACTGTTTTTT
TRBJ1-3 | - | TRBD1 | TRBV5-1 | CASRRDRGAGNTIYF | TGCGCCAGCAGACGTGACAGGGGGGCTGGAAACACCATATATTTT
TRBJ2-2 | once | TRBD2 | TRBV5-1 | CASRGLAGHTGELFF | TGCGCCAGCCGAGGGCTAGCGGGGCACACCGGGGAGCTGTTTTTT
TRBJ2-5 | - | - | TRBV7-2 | CASSFPLGGEGRLETQYF | TGTGCCAGCAGCTTCCCACTAGGGGGTGAGGGGCGTTTGGAGACCCAGTACTTC
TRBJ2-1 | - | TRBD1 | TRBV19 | CASSSRTGGHNEQFF | TGTGCCAGTAGTAGCCGGACAGGGGGACACAATGAGCAGTTCTTC
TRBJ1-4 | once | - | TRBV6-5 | CASRVGGTRDEKLFF | TGTGCCAGCAGAGTCGGGGGTACGCGGGATGAAAAACTGTTTTTT
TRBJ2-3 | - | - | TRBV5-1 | CASSSAGRKGADTQYF | TGCGCCAGCAGCTCCGCGGGCAGGAAGGGGGCAGATACGCAGTATTTT
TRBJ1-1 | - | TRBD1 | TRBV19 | CASSILTGGTEAFF | TGTGCCAGTAGTATATTGACAGGGGGCACTGAAGCTTTCTTT
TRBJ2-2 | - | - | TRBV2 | CASSGQANTGELFF | TGTGCCAGCAGTGGACAAGCTAACACCGGGGAGCTGTTTTTT
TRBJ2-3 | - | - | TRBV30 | CAWSVGLDTQYF | TGTGCCTGGAGTGTGGGACTAGATACGCAGTATTTT
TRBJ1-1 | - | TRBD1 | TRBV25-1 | CASSRTGANTEAFF | TGTGCCAGCAGTCGGACAGGGGCCAACACTGAAGCTTTCTTT
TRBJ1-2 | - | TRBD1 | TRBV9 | CASSVAGGHGYTF | TGTGCCAGCAGCGTAGCAGGGGGTCATGGCTACACCTTC
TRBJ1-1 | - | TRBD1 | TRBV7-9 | CASSLALGQGNTEAFF | TGTGCCAGCAGCTTAGCGCTGGGACAGGGGAACACTGAAGCTTTCTTT
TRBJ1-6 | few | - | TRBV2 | CASEGGFDSSPLHF | TGTGCCAGCGAGGGGGGGTTCGACAGTTCACCCCTCCACTTT
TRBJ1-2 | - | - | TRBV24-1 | CATSDHNVGGLDGYTF | TGTGCCACCAGTGATCACAACGTTGGGGGCTTAGATGGCTACACCTTC
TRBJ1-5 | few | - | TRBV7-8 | CASSLGIRESQPQHF | TGTGCCAGCAGCTTAGGGATCAGGGAATCGCAGCCCCAGCATTTT
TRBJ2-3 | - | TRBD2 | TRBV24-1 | CATSDPGLAGGTDTQYF | TGTGCCACCAGTGATCCTGGACTAGCGGGAGGTACAGATACGCAGTATTTT